Below, one T cell receptor (beta chain) is given with its context. Its antigen is unknown. It has no much larger one-base neighbor in the sample; base qualities were not kept. The germline V gene gives CDR1 as SGHAT and CDR2 as FQNNGV. Trimming accounts for 4 bases at V and 5 bases at J, while the number of junction bases matched to no gene is 9. The CDR3 numbers 15 residues from cysteine through phenylalanine. Only the CDR3 region is kept as DNA, spanning 45 bases read in frame from base 1. This record belongs to a study of OX40 agonist ivuxolimab in advanced cancers. Describing the broader study: Ivuxolimab was an agonistic, fully human IgG2 monoclonal antibody directed against OX40 (CD134), a costimulatory receptor. In the dose-escalation cohort, around four fifths of patients were male, and the mean age was around 60 years, with a range of about 20 to 79. The monotherapy dose-escalation portion (N of about 47 patients) of the phase I ivuxolimab trial is reported in the paper. Intravenous ivuxolimab was administered to patients every 2 weeks at six dose levels: 0.01, 0.1, 0.3, 1.5, 3 and 10 mg/kg. The purpose of peripheral TCRbeta sequencing was to test whether ivuxolimab changed TCR sequence diversity and led to clonal T-cell expansion. Patients were allowed to have had prior anti-PD-1, anti-PD-L1 or anti-CTLA-4 therapy, and less than 45% of the dose-escalation patients had previously received checkpoint inhibitors. Partial responses occurred in three dose-escalation patients: two with cutaneous melanoma and one with hepatocellular carcinoma. Among the roughly 52 dose-escalation patients, approximately 20 had hepatocellular carcinoma, 15 or so melanoma, 9 renal cell carcinoma and 9 head and neck cancer.

The trial excluded patients who had a history of autoimmune disease or who were on systemic immunosuppression. Peripheral blood for TCR sequencing was collected from all dose cohorts at baseline, on cycle 4 day 1, and on cycle 7 day 1. The samples were drawn from a first-in-human, open-label, multicenter phase I dose-escalation trial of ivuxolimab. Adults with locally advanced or metastatic melanoma, renal cell carcinoma, hepatocellular carcinoma or head and neck squamous cell carcinoma were enrolled in the trial. Before TCR sequencing, CD4+ T cells and CD8+ T cells from peripheral blood were sorted into separate populations. Results and caveats for the whole study, not just this receptor: After ivuxolimab, CD8+ T cells had more expanded clones than CD4+ T cells on average. At doses of 0.1 to 3.0 mg/kg, clonal expansion of both CD4+ and CD8+ T cells in blood was seen between baseline and week 6. The antigen specificity of the peripheral T cells that underwent clonal expansion was not determined. Low levels of normalized T-cell clonal expansion were also seen in some patients who did not respond. In partial responders in the 0.1-3.0 mg/kg groups, normalized peripheral clonal expansion was found to be among the lowest, especially among CD8+ T cells.

Genomic DNA was isolated from the sorted cells so that the TCRbeta CDR3 region could be sequenced. TCRbeta CDR3 regions were sequenced using the immunoSEQ Assay. In TCRdb, the immuneACCESS table is reduced to in-frame sequences with V and J assigned. These tables do not hold every clone; where another copy was compared, an unresolved V gene accounts for under half, and the others remain unexplained. The sample includes more than 50,000 clones, with about 85% observed a single time. The ten largest clonotypes hold roughly 1.2% of the sample. Specimen: CD4+ or CD8+ T cells sorted from blood, collected in a trial of the OX40 agonist ivuxolimab. Rearrangement joined TRBV11-2 to TRBJ2-5; TRBD2 fits 8 bases in the junction. The origin of this receptor is an adult with an advanced solid tumor such as melanoma, head and neck, liver or kidney cancer. The sequenced DNA is TGTGCCAGCAGCTGGGGAGGGACTAGTTGGGAGACCCAGTACTTC. Its protein reads: CASSWGGTSWETQYF.